The 30 T cell receptor beta chains below come from one sample, sequenced in a study of CD8 T cells in Susac syndrome. RNA in amounts of 0.5 to 1 ug was reverse transcribed with random hexamers. TCRdb analysed the immunoSEQ multiplex PCR reads with MiXCR anew, one entry per CDR3 protein. The data contain roughly 120,000 distinct CDR3 sequences, approximately 94% of them singletons. The sample was CD4+ T cells from PBMCs. These receptors were collected from a human donor in good health.

This clonotype was observed a handful of times. V usage is TRBV3-1 and J usage is TRBJ2-7; 12 positions match TRBD2. The CDR3 consists of 15 residues. With 1 base clipped from V and 2 bases from J, the junction kept 0 bases outside the gene matches. Germline lookup yields CDR1 LGHDT and CDR2 YNNKEL (reference sequence). CDR3 coding DNA: TGTGCCAGCAGCCAAGCTAGCGGGAGGGCCTACGAGCAGTACTTC. It is translated as CASSQASGRAYEQYF.

The V gene is TRBV19, the J gene TRBJ2-1, with TRBD2 as a possible D gene (5 bases). Trimming cost V 5 bases and J 3 bases, with 8 bases left between them. The CDR3 extends over 13 amino acids. The germline CDR1 and CDR2 sequences are LNHDA and SQIVND (reference sequence). DNA of the CDR3: TGTGCCAGTAGTCCTCGGGGCTACAATGAGCAGTTCTTC. Translating it yields CASSPRGYNEQFF.

The J gene is TRBJ2-7, the V gene TRBV28, with 9 bases fitting TRBD1. Losses at the gene ends were 1 base for V and 5 bases for J; bases not matched to a gene: 12. Germline-derived CDR1 and CDR2 are MDHEN and SYDVKM. CDR3 length: 17 amino acids. This CDR3 is CASSLFFRGQGNHEQYF. Here the CDR3 DNA reads TGTGCCAGCAGTTTATTCTTTCGGGGACAGGGTAACCACGAGCAGTACTTC.

This CDR3 is CASSLTRKDEQYF. The CDR3 nucleotides are TGTGCCAGCAGCCTGACAAGGAAGGACGAGCAGTACTTC. The rearrangement uses TRBV7-3 and TRBJ2-7, with D hard to call. Germline CDR1 is SGHTA and CDR2 is FQGTGA. The CDR3 has 13 amino acids. V gave up 5 bases and J gave up 5 bases, with 13 bases separating them.

The V call is TRBV29-1, the J call TRBJ2-1, with D unresolved. V lost 4 bases to trimming and J lost 5 bases, with 12 bases between them. The CDR3 loop spans 13 amino acids. In germline, CDR1 is SQVTM, CDR2 ANQGSEA. CDR3 residues: CSVARSYDNEQFF. In DNA, the CDR3 is TGCAGCGTTGCCAGGAGCTACGACAATGAGCAGTTCTTC.

The rearrangement links TRBV20-1 to TRBJ2-7; D might be TRBD1 or TRBD2, each matching 6 bases. V lost 6 bases and J 7 bases, leaving 13 bases between the germline ends. Germline V lookup: CDR1 DFQATT, CDR2 SNEGSKA (reference sequence). The CDR3 is made up of 11 amino acids. The CDR3 spells CSARGTGEQYF. CDR3 nucleotide sequence: TGCAGTGCAAGGGGGACTGGTGAGCAGTACTTC.

The rearrangement joins TRBV6-6 to TRBJ2-1, with 7 nucleotides matching TRBD2. The V segment lost 2 bases and the J segment 5 bases; nucleotides outside the gene matches: 6. The germline CDR1 and CDR2 sequences are MNHNY and SVGAGI (reference sequence). The CDR3 is 15 residues long. The CDR3 nucleotides are TGTGCCAGCAGTTACGAGACTAGCACAAACAATGAGCAGTTCTTC. Its protein is CASSYETSTNNEQFF.

This chain joins TRBV2 and TRBJ1-2, with unresolved D. This CDR3 region has 14 residues. V was clipped by 0 bases and J by 8 bases, with 13 bases between them. Looked up from germline, CDR1 is SNHLY and CDR2 is FYNNEI. The CDR3 DNA follows: TGTGCCAGCAGTGAAGCAGTCCTCAGTAGAGGCTACACCTTC. This encodes CASSEAVLSRGYTF.

Here the CDR3 reads CASESLAGVGEQFF. In nucleotides, the CDR3 is TGTGCCAGCGAAAGTCTAGCGGGAGTCGGTGAGCAGTTCTTC. This chain connects TRBV9 to TRBJ2-1; 10 bases agree with TRBD2. The CDR3 has 14 amino acids. V shed 7 bases, J shed 9 bases, and the junction held 10 bases outside the gene matches. Germline loops: CDR1 SGDLS, CDR2 YYNGEE.

The rearrangement links TRBV29-1 to TRBJ2-3; TRBD1 is a possible D gene (6 bases). The germline gives CDR1 SQVTM, CDR2 ANQGSEA. Between the trimmed V and J ends, which lost 8 bases and 2 bases, there was a span of 14 bases. This CDR3 comprises 13 residues. The CDR3: CSSRGRNTDTQYF. The CDR3 DNA sequence: TGCAGCTCCAGGGGCAGAAACACAGATACGCAGTATTTT.

The V and J genes are TRBV7-9 and TRBJ1-4; a weak D match, TRBD1 (5 bases). The V end was cut by 4 bases, the J end by 8 bases, with 14 bases between. This CDR3 comprises 14 residues. CDR1 SEHNR and CDR2 FQNEAQ come from the germline V gene (reference sequence). The CDR3 DNA is TGTGCCAGCAGCTACGGGACTTTTCCCGAAAAACTGTTTTTT. Amino acids: CASSYGTFPEKLFF.

V gene TRBV7-9 combines with J gene TRBJ2-4; D not resolved. Germline assignment: CDR1 SEHNR and CDR2 FQNEAQ (reference sequence). Trimming pared 1 base from V and 0 bases from J, leaving 13 bases between. The CDR3 has 17 residues. The CDR3 nucleotides are TGTGCCAGCAGCTTAGTTCTAGGGCCCATAGCCAAAAACATTCAGTACTTC. This encodes CASSLVLGPIAKNIQYF.

CDR3 DNA sequence: TGTGCCAGCATGGTCCAAGGGAGCTACGAGCAGTACTTC. Its protein is CASMVQGSYEQYF. This chain links TRBV28 with TRBJ2-7; the D gene is possibly TRBD2 (5 bases). Germline loops: CDR1 MDHEN, CDR2 SYDVKM. V lost 7 bases, J lost 3 bases, and 13 bases lay in between. The CDR3 extends over 13 amino acids. Together with reference TRBV28 and TRBJ2-7, the CDR3 gives the full variable domain: DVKVTQSSRYLVKRTGEKVFLECVQDMDHENMFWYRQDPGLGLRLIYFSYDVKMKEKGDIPEGYSVSREKKERFSLILESASTNQTSMYLCASMVQGSYEQYFGPGTRLTVT.

The rearrangement joins TRBV9 to TRBJ2-5; D gene unclear. V was pared by 0 bases and J by 3 bases, with 6 bases between. Germline lookup yields CDR1 SGDLS and CDR2 YYNGEE. The CDR3 contains 13 residues. DNA for the CDR3: TGTGCCAGCAGCGTAGCTGGAAAAGAGACCCAGTACTTC. This codes for CASSVAGKETQYF.

V gene TRBV11-2 combines with J gene TRBJ1-5; possible D gene TRBD1, 5 bases. The CDR3 covers 13 residues. From germline, CDR1 is SGHAT and CDR2 FQNNGV. Trimming took off 5 bases at V and 5 bases at J, with 10 bases between the two ends. CDR3 loop: CASSPQEYQPQHF. For the CDR3, the DNA is TGTGCCAGCAGCCCACAGGAGTATCAGCCCCAGCATTTT.

The chain carries TRBV7-2 and TRBJ2-7, with 9 bases matching TRBD2. Per germline, CDR1 SGHTA and CDR2 FQGNSA. Trimming took 5 bases from V and 0 from J; bases not matched to a gene: 8. This CDR3 has 16 residues. CDR3 in amino acids: CASSRRAGGDSYEQYF. CDR3 nucleotides: TGTGCCAGCAGCCGTAGGGCGGGAGGGGACTCCTACGAGCAGTACTTC.

This chain uses TRBV7-3 with TRBJ1-1, with D possibly being TRBD1 (6 bases). CDR1 SGHTA and CDR2 FQGTGA come from the germline V gene. The CDR3 loop spans 16 amino acids. V dropped 4 bases and J dropped 0 bases, with 15 bases sitting between them. The CDR3 sequence is CASSSPGQRLNTEAFF. CDR3 sequence (DNA): TGTGCCAGCAGCTCACCGGGACAACGTTTGAACACTGAAGCTTTCTTT.

V and J are TRBV7-3 and TRBJ1-2, with a tentative D call TRBD1 (5 bases). With 5 bases removed from V and 4 bases from J, the gap between germline ends came to 17 bases. Germline V CDR1 and CDR2: SGHTA, FQGTGA. This CDR3 spans 15 amino acids. The CDR3 region has the DNA TGTGCCAGCAGCCCAATGGAGGGGCTGGGCTATGGCTACACCTTC. Protein sequence: CASSPMEGLGYGYTF.

The table lists this clonotype with a count of one. J is TRBJ2-1 and V is TRBV6-1; TRBD2 matches 11 bases. The CDR3 runs to 17 residues. Germline assignment: CDR1 MNHNS and CDR2 SASEGT. The trim removed 7 bases at V and 2 bases at J, leaving 10 bases unmatched. The CDR3 bases are TGTGCCAGCAAAGGGACTAGCGGAGGGACAGCCTACAATGAGCAGTTCTTC. Translation: CASKGTSGGTAYNEQFF.

This clonotype was seen just once. This chain connects TRBV6-1 to TRBJ2-7; D assignment may be TRBD1 or TRBD2 (5 bases each). V lost 7 bases to trimming and J lost 3 bases, with 31 bases between them. Germline assignment: CDR1 MNHNS and CDR2 SASEGT. The CDR3 contains 19 residues. The CDR3 sequence: CASTRLGYTTGTENYEQYF. The CDR3 DNA follows: TGTGCCAGCACCCGCCTAGGATACACAACCGGGACGGAGAACTACGAGCAGTACTTC.

The V gene is TRBV3-1, the J gene TRBJ2-7; D is undetermined. Looked up from germline, CDR1 is LGHDT and CDR2 is YNNKEL (reference sequence). V lost 5 bases and J lost 3, with 5 bases in between. The CDR3 contains 11 residues. Written as DNA, the CDR3 is TGTGCCAGCAGCTCATACTACGAGCAGTACTTC. It codes for CASSSYYEQYF.

The chain joins TRBV18 to TRBJ2-7; no firm D call. The CDR3 has 13 residues. CDR1 and CDR2 from the germline V gene are KGHSH and LQKENI. V was pared by 2 bases and J by 7 bases, with 12 bases between. CDR3 sequence: CASSPSERWEQYF. CDR3 DNA sequence: TGTGCCAGCTCACCATCTGAGCGATGGGAGCAGTACTTC.

The gene calls are TRBV6-5 and TRBJ1-1, with TRBD1 matching over 8 bases. Per the germline V gene, CDR1 is MNHEY and CDR2 is SVGAGI. The CDR3 has 14 amino acids. V shed 5 bases and J 4 bases; nucleotides not matched to a gene: 6. Here the CDR3 reads CASSRGQGATEAFF. Here the CDR3 DNA reads TGTGCCAGCAGTCGCGGACAGGGAGCCACTGAAGCTTTCTTT.

The J gene is TRBJ1-2, the V gene TRBV28, with D possibly TRBD1 on 5 matching bases. V dropped 10 bases and J dropped 1 base, with 10 bases sitting between them. CDR1 and CDR2 from the germline V gene are MDHEN and SYDVKM. The CDR3 is 12 residues long. CDR3 sequence: CAIGGVNYGYTF. The DNA of the CDR3 is TGTGCCATCGGGGGAGTTAACTATGGCTACACCTTC.

The chain joins TRBV5-1 to TRBJ2-4, with D maybe TRBD1 (6 bases). V lost 4 bases and J 5 bases, leaving 10 bases between the germline ends. This CDR3 has 13 amino acids. The germline V gene encodes CDR1 SGHRS and CDR2 YFSETQ. The CDR3: CASSREGENIQYF. DNA for the CDR3: TGCGCCAGCAGCCGTGAGGGGGAAAACATTCAGTACTTC.

DNA of the CDR3: TGCGCCAGCAGCCCGGATGGGACAGGGGCCTACGAGCAGTACTTC. It encodes CASSPDGTGAYEQYF. The rearrangement links TRBV5-1 to TRBJ2-7; 10 nucleotides align to TRBD1. Germline V gene sequence: CDR1 SGHRS, CDR2 YFSETQ. The junction had 6 bases not matched to a gene; V was cut back by 4 bases and J by 2 bases. CDR3 size: 15 residues.

J is TRBJ2-5 and V is TRBV25-1; D perhaps matches TRBD1 (5 bases). V was shortened by 4 bases and J by 5 bases, with 14 bases between the two germline ends. CDR3 size: 14 residues. The germline V gene encodes CDR1 MGHDK and CDR2 SYGVNS. CDR3 residues: CASSVPGPVETQYF. The CDR3 DNA follows: TGTGCCAGCAGTGTCCCAGGGCCTGTCGAGACCCAGTACTTC.

The gene calls are TRBV7-2 and TRBJ2-1; 8 nucleotides align to TRBD1. V lost 6 bases to trimming and J lost 12 bases; unmatched junction nucleotides: 13. The CDR3 extends over 14 amino acids. Germline V CDR1 and CDR2: SGHTA, FQGNSA. The CDR3 nucleotides read TGTGCCAGCAGGACGGGACAGGATCTTGTAGGGCAGTTCTTC. Amino acid sequence: CASRTGQDLVGQFF.

The chain employs TRBV27 and TRBJ2-5; TRBD2 might be the D (5 bases). Trimming cost V 4 bases and J 4 bases, with 22 bases left between them. Per germline, CDR1 MNHEY and CDR2 SMNVEV (reference sequence). There are 17 residues in the CDR3. This chain's CDR3 is CASSYRDGEGVAETQYF. The CDR3 nucleotides are TGTGCCAGCAGTTATAGGGATGGTGAGGGAGTGGCAGAGACCCAGTACTTC.

This clonotype was seen more than once but under ten times. The chain is built from TRBV4-2 and TRBJ2-2, with D hard to call. The CDR3 spans 14 residues. V was trimmed by 0 bases and J by 5 bases, leaving 7 bases between them. Germline lookup yields CDR1 LGHNA and CDR2 YNFKEQ. CDR3 sequence reads: CASSQEYRTGELFF. CDR3 coding DNA: TGTGCCAGCAGCCAAGAATATAGGACCGGGGAGCTGTTTTTT.